Shown below are 4 T cell receptor beta chains from a single sample sequenced in a study of neurological immune-mediated disorders (dated by TCRdb to about 2019). The library was built by means of 5' RACE. Sequencing relied on an Illumina HiSeq 2500. TCRdb took the public reads, trimmed them with fastp at Q25, ran MiXCR for clone calling and kept in-frame beta chains. Every CDR3 protein is listed once, alongside the most common genes and DNA of its rows. Within this sample are 25,000 or so distinct CDR3 sequences, with around 14% of them counted one time only. The ten top clones hold roughly 5% of the sample. Taken with the paper, the label for time point translates to: technical triplicate 1. The sequenced material came from CD4+ T cells from blood. Receptor source: a female donor with HTLV-1-associated myelopathy (HAM/TSP).

V and J are TRBV5-1 and TRBJ1-1, with 8 bases lining up with TRBD1. The CDR3 is 14 residues long. The V segment lost 4 bases and the J segment 1 base; nucleotides outside the gene matches: 3. From germline, CDR1 is SGHRS and CDR2 YFSETQ. DNA for the CDR3: TGCGCCAGCAGCCAGGGGGCAACGAACACTGAAGCTTTCTTT. Translating it yields CASSQGATNTEAFF.

This clonotype was seen at least ten times. This chain links TRBV20-1 with TRBJ1-1, with a tentative D call TRBD1 (5 bases). Trimming removed 3 bases from V and 4 bases from J, with 21 bases in between. The germline V gene encodes CDR1 DFQATT and CDR2 SNEGSKA (reference sequence). The CDR3 runs 16 residues. CDR3 sequence reads: CSASGSAGRARTEAFF. Here the CDR3 DNA reads TGCAGTGCTAGTGGTTCGGCAGGGCGGGCCCGCACTGAAGCTTTCTTT.

This clonotype was found many times. This sequence joins TRBV20-1 and TRBJ2-5, with TRBD2 matching 10 bases. Per germline, CDR1 DFQATT and CDR2 SNEGSKA (reference sequence). This CDR3 spans 13 amino acids. This chain's CDR3 is CKMSGGAGETQYF. The CDR3 nucleotides read TGCAAGATGAGCGGGGGGGCGGGAGAGACCCAGTACTTC.

This clonotype has more than one count but fewer than ten. A much bigger clone sits one base away, suggesting this may be a read error. Here the CDR3 DNA reads TGTGCCAGCAGCAAAGTGACCCTCGGGGACAGGGGAAACATTCAGTACTTC. Translated, it gives CASSKVTLGDRGNIQYF. The rearrangement uses TRBV14 and TRBJ2-4, with TRBD1 matching 10 bases. The germline V gene has CDR1 SGHDN and CDR2 FVKESK. V lost 5 bases and J lost 6; bases outside the gene matches: 13. The CDR3 covers 17 residues.